Listed below are T cell receptor beta chains from one sample, sequenced in a study of Graves' ophthalmopathy and Graves' hyperthyroidism. TCRdb reanalysed the multiplex PCR reads using MiXCR and keeps one entry per CDR3 protein. Of some 170,000 distinct CDR3 sequences listed, 30% to 45% are singletons. Sequencing input: peripheral blood. The receptors come from a man under 40 with Graves' ophthalmopathy. CDR3s include the opening cysteine and the closing phenylalanine or tryptophan. The D gene is left open where the match is weak. Size is stated for part of the rows, as once, few or many counts, or as a class when the clone is expanded.

j_gene	v_gene	d_gene	abundance	CDR3aa	CDR3nt
TRBJ2-5	TRBV2	.	few	CASSEGSGSLKETQYF	TGTGCCAGCAGTGAAGGCTCAGGGAGCTTGAAGGAGACCCAGTACTTC
TRBJ2-7	TRBV4-2	.	many	CASSQELGSYEQYF	TGTGCCAGCAGCCAAGAGCTCGGTTCCTACGAGCAGTACTTC
TRBJ1-1	TRBV4-1	.	many	CASNSPERVVTEAFF	TGCGCCAGCAACTCCCCTGAAAGGGTCGTCACTGAAGCTTTCTTT
TRBJ2-2	TRBV28	TRBD1	many	CASSPPGTGMNTGELFF	TGTGCCAGCAGTCCCCCGGGGACAGGGATGAACACCGGGGAGCTGTTTTTT
TRBJ1-2	TRBV6-1	.	.	CASSVDSYGYTF	TGTGCCAGCAGTGTAGACAGCTATGGCTACACCTTC
TRBJ2-5	TRBV6-5	TRBD2	many	CASSYSIAGDQETQYF	TGTGCCAGCAGTTACTCGATAGCGGGAGATCAAGAGACCCAGTACTTC
TRBJ1-1	TRBV12-3/TRBV12-4	.	.	CASSLAVAGVRNTEAFF	TGTGCCAGCAGTTTAGCCGTGGCAGGGGTGAGGAACACTGAAGCTTTCTTT
TRBJ2-5	TRBV24-1	.	many	CATSDNLGKETQYF	TGTGCCACCAGTGATAATCTGGGGAAAGAGACCCAGTACTTC
TRBJ1-1	TRBV12-3/TRBV12-4	TRBD1	few	CASSSRGLTEAFF	TGTGCCAGCAGCTCCAGGGGGCTCACTGAAGCTTTCTTT
TRBJ1-1	TRBV27	TRBD1	many	CASSSYPLDRGIRTEAFF	TGTGCCAGCAGTTCCTATCCCCTGGACAGGGGAATTCGGACTGAAGCTTTCTTT
TRBJ2-5	TRBV6-2/TRBV6-3	TRBD2	.	CASGLPLAGAGETQYF	TGTGCCAGCGGACTACCACTAGCGGGGGCCGGGGAGACCCAGTACTTC
TRBJ2-7	TRBV11-2	TRBD2	.	CASSSNELALRPSYEQYF	TGTGCCAGCAGCTCCAATGAACTAGCGCTTAGACCCTCCTACGAGCAGTACTTC
TRBJ2-7	TRBV11-1	TRBD2	many	CASSPEAGLITYEQYF	TGTGCCAGCAGCCCGGAAGCGGGACTAATTACCTACGAGCAGTACTTC
TRBJ2-2	TRBV20-1	TRBD2	many	CSARVGAGLTTGELFF	TGCAGTGCTAGAGTTGGAGCGGGATTGACCACCGGGGAGCTGTTTTTT
TRBJ1-2	TRBV6-4	.	.	CASSEFGGDGYTF	TGTGCCAGCAGTGAATTTGGGGGCGATGGCTACACCTTC
TRBJ2-4	TRBV12-3/TRBV12-4	.	many	CASRGGLNIQYF	TGTGCCAGCAGAGGGGGGTTGAACATTCAGTACTTC
TRBJ1-1	TRBV6-7	TRBD1	.	CASSPRDRGLLGNTEAFF	TGTGCCAGCAGTCCCCGGGACAGGGGGTTGTTGGGGAACACTGAAGCTTTCTTT
TRBJ1-6	TRBV28	TRBD1	many	CASSLRQGLNSPLHF	TGTGCCAGCAGCCTCCGACAGGGCCTAAATTCACCCCTCCACTTT
TRBJ1-1	TRBV24-1	.	many	CATSDRLGGDEAFF	TGTGCCACCAGTGACCGTCTTGGGGGAGATGAAGCTTTCTTT
TRBJ1-2	TRBV28	TRBD1	many	CASSPDRVGYTF	TGTGCCAGCAGTCCGGACAGGGTTGGCTACACCTTC
TRBJ1-3	TRBV19	.	many	CASRTAGNTIYF	TGTGCCAGTCGGACAGCTGGAAACACCATATATTTT
TRBJ2-6	TRBV6-1	.	.	CASSVTGPGANVLTF	TGTGCCAGCAGTGTAACAGGGCCCGGGGCCAACGTCCTGACTTTC
TRBJ2-7	TRBV9	.	many	CASSVVAPSYEQYF	TGTGCCAGCAGCGTAGTAGCGCCCTCCTACGAGCAGTACTTC
TRBJ2-5	TRBV27	TRBD1	.	CASSPKTGGYETQYF	TGTGCCAGCAGTCCCAAGACAGGGGGCTATGAGACCCAGTACTTC
TRBJ1-1	TRBV14	.	many	CASSQDLSGPGGEAFF	TGTGCCAGCAGCCAAGATCTATCCGGCCCGGGAGGTGAAGCTTTCTTT
TRBJ1-6	TRBV12-3/TRBV12-4	.	.	CASKGTLGAPPLHF	TGTGCCAGCAAAGGGACTTTGGGAGCTCCACCCCTCCACTTT
TRBJ2-6	TRBV28	.	many	CASSLGQGSGANVLTF	TGTGCCAGCAGTTTAGGCCAGGGCTCTGGGGCCAACGTCCTGACTTTC
TRBJ1-2	TRBV6-1	.	.	CASSEGIHNYGYTF	TGTGCCAGCAGTGAAGGGATACACAACTATGGCTACACCTTC
TRBJ2-5	TRBV5-1	TRBD2	many	CASSLELAAEETQYF	TGCGCCAGCAGCCTGGAGCTAGCGGCAGAAGAGACCCAGTACTTC
TRBJ1-2	TRBV6-1	.	few	CASSENYGYTF	TGTGCCAGCAGTGAGAACTATGGCTACACCTTC
TRBJ1-6	TRBV6-1	.	.	CASSLTWAGNSPLHF	TGTGCCAGCAGCCTTACCTGGGCAGGGAATTCACCCCTCCACTTT
TRBJ2-7	TRBV11-1	TRBD1	many	CASSLLGTGSFYEQYF	TGTGCCAGCAGCCTCCTAGGGACAGGGTCTTTCTACGAGCAGTACTTC
TRBJ2-5	TRBV2	.	many	CASSTDRGGTQYF	TGTGCCAGCAGCACAGACCGGGGCGGGACCCAGTACTTC
TRBJ2-7	TRBV2	.	many	CASNQDSYEQYF	TGTGCCAGCAATCAGGACAGCTACGAGCAGTACTTC
TRBJ2-7	TRBV12-3/TRBV12-4	TRBD2	many	CASSPRTSGSYEQYF	TGTGCCAGCAGTCCCCGGACTAGCGGGAGCTACGAGCAGTACTTC
TRBJ2-7	TRBV5-5	TRBD2	.	CASSLSAQRESHEQYF	TGTGCCAGCAGCTTATCAGCCCAGCGGGAGTCCCACGAGCAGTACTTC
TRBJ2-5	TRBV20-1	TRBD2	.	CSADSILAGGETQYF	TGCAGTGCAGACTCGATATTAGCGGGAGGAGAGACCCAGTACTTC
TRBJ1-2	TRBV27	.	many	CASSMGGLGDGYTF	TGTGCCAGCAGTATGGGGGGGCTCGGCGATGGCTACACCTTC
TRBJ1-2	TRBV6-2/TRBV6-3	.	.	CASSYPRGGRTYGYTF	TGTGCCAGCAGTTACCCGAGGGGGGGACGGACCTATGGCTACACCTTC
TRBJ2-5	TRBV6-5	.	many	CASSYPPNGTGRKTQYF	TGTGCCAGCAGTTACCCCCCCAACGGGACGGGCAGAAAGACCCAGTACTTC
TRBJ2-7	TRBV10-3	.	.	CAISESGLGRTYEQYF	TGTGCCATCAGTGAGTCCGGACTCGGACGGACCTACGAGCAGTACTTC
TRBJ1-1	TRBV30	.	.	CAWTSMSGAEAFF	TGTGCCTGGACCAGTATGAGTGGGGCTGAAGCTTTCTTT
TRBJ1-1	TRBV6-2/TRBV6-3	TRBD1	many	CASTANRGGEAFF	TGTGCCAGCACGGCTAACAGGGGTGGTGAAGCTTTCTTT
TRBJ1-6	TRBV28	.	.	CAIRDMDNSPLHF	TGTGCCATAAGGGATATGGATAATTCACCCCTCCACTTT
TRBJ2-2	TRBV12-3/TRBV12-4	TRBD1	many	CASSDRGLGGELFF	TGTGCCAGCAGTGACAGGGGGCTGGGCGGGGAGCTGTTTTTT